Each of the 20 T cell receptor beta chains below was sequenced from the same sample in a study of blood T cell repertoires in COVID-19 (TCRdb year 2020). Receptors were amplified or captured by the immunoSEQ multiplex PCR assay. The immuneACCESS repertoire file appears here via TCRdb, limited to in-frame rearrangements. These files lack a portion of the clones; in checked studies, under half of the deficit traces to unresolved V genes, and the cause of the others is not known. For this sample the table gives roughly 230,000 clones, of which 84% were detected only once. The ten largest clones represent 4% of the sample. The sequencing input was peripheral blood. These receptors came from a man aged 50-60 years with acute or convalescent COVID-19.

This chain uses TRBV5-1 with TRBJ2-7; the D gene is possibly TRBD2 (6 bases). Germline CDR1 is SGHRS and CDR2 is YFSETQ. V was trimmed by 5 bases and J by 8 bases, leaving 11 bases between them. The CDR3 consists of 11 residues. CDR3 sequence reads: CASREGIKQYF. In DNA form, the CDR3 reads TGCGCCAGCAGGGAGGGAATCAAGCAGTACTTC.

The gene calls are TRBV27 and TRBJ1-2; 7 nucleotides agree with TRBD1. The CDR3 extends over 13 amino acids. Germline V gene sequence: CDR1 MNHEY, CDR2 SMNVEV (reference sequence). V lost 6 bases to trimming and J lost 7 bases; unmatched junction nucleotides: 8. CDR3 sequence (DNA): TGTGCCAGCAGCCCTCCCAACAGGGGTGGCTACACCTTC. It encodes CASSPPNRGGYTF.

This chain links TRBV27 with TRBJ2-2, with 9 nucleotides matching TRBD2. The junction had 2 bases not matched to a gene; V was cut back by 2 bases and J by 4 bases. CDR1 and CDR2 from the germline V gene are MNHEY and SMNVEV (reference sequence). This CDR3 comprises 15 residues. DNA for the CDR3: TGTGCCAGCAGTTTACTAGCGGGATTCACCGGGGAGCTGTTTTTT. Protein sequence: CASSLLAGFTGELFF.

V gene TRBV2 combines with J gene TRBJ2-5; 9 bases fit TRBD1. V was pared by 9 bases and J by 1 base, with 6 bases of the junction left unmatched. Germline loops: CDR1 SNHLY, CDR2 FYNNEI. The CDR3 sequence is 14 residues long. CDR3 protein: CASNQQGAQETQYF. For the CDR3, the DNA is TGTGCCAGTAACCAACAGGGGGCCCAAGAGACCCAGTACTTC.

The chain's CDR3 is CASSSRGQGYTF. The CDR3 region has the DNA TGTGCCAGCAGCTCCAGGGGGCAAGGCTACACCTTC. The chain recombines TRBV11-1 with TRBJ1-2; 8 bases are shared with TRBD1. Germline V gene data show CDR1 as SGHAT and CDR2 as FQDESV (reference sequence). J lost 8 bases, V lost 4 bases, and 3 bases had no gene match. CDR3 length equals 12 residues.

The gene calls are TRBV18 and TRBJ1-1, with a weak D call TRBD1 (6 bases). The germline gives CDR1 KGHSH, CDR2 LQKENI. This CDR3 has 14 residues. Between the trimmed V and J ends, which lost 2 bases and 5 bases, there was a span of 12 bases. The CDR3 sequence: CASSPRGGGTEAFF. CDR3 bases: TGTGCCAGCTCACCAAGAGGGGGTGGAACTGAAGCTTTCTTT.

CDR3 amino acids: CASSPGGENTIYF. In nucleotides, the CDR3 is TGTGCCAGCAGCCCCGGAGGGGAGAACACCATATATTTT. The J gene is TRBJ1-3, the V gene TRBV3-1 (or the pseudogene TRBV3-2); maybe TRBD1 (5 bases). CDR1 and CDR2 (germline): LGHDT, YNNKEL (reference sequence). V dropped 4 bases and J dropped 7 bases, with 11 bases sitting between them. The CDR3 contains 13 residues.

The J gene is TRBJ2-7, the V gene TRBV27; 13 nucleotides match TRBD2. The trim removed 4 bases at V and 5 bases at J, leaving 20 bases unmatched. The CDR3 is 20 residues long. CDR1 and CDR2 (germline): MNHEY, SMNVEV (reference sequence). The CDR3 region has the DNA TGTGCCAGCAGTTCGGACAGGGTAGGACTCTGGACTAGCGGGAGTAACGAGCAGTACTTC. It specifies CASSSDRVGLWTSGSNEQYF.

CDR3 region: CASSSGTPSYEQYF. CDR3 nucleotide sequence: TGTGCCAGCAGCTCCGGGACTCCTTCCTACGAGCAGTACTTC. The chain is built from TRBV11-2 and TRBJ2-7; D is possibly TRBD2 (6 bases). The CDR3 spans 14 residues. The V gene's germline CDR1 is SGHAT and CDR2 FQNNGV. V lost 4 bases and J 1 base, leaving 11 bases between the germline ends.

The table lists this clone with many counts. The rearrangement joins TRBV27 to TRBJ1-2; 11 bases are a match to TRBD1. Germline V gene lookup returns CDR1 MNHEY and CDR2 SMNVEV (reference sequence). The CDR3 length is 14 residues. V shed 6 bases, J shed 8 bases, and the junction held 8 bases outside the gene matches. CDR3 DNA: TGTGCCAGCAGGGGGACAGGGGGTTTTTTCGGCTACACCTTC. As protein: CASRGTGGFFGYTF.

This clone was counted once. CDR3 sequence reads: CASSGWTGPRNQPQHF. The CDR3 nucleotides read TGTGCCAGCAGTGGATGGACAGGGCCGCGCAATCAGCCCCAGCATTTT. J is TRBJ1-5 and V is TRBV2; 8 bases agree with TRBD1. The germline V gene has CDR1 SNHLY and CDR2 FYNNEI. V was pared by 4 bases and J by 2 bases, with 7 bases of the junction left unmatched. The CDR3 extends over 16 amino acids.

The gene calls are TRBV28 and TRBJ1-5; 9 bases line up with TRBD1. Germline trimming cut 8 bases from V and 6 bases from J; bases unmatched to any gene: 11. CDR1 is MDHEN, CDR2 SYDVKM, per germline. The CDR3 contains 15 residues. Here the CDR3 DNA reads TGTGCCAGCCTTCTGGGACAGGGCAGGGGTCAGCCCCAGCATTTT. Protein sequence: CASLLGQGRGQPQHF.

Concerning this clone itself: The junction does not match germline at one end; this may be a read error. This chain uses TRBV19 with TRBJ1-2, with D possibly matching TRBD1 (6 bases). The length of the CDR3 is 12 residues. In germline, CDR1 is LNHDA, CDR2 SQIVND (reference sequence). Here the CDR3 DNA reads TGTGCCAGTAGTCTCTTTATGGGACAAACCTTCTTC. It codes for CASSLFMGQTFF.

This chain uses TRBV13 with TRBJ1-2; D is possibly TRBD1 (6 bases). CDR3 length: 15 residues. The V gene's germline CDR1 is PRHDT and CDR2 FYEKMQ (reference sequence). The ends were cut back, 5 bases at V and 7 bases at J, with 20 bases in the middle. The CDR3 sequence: CASSLFRWGQGGYTF. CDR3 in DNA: TGTGCCAGCAGCCTCTTCAGATGGGGGCAAGGTGGCTACACCTTC.

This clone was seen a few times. This CDR3 is CASSKIGGDQPQHF. The CDR3 nucleotides are TGTGCCAGCAGTAAAATAGGGGGCGATCAGCCCCAGCATTTT. The V and J genes are TRBV6-5 and TRBJ1-5; 7 bases match TRBD1. V trimming: 5 bases; J trimming: 5 bases; junction bases outside the gene matches: 6. The germline V gene encodes CDR1 MNHEY and CDR2 SVGAGI. The CDR3 length is 14 residues.

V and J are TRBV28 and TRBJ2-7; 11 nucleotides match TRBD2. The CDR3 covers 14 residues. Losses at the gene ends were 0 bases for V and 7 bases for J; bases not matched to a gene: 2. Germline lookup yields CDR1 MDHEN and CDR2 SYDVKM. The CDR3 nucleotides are TGTGCCAGCAGTTTATGGACTAGCGGGATGGAGCAGTACTTC. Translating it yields CASSLWTSGMEQYF.

The CDR3 nucleotides are TGTGCCAGCTCCCCAGGACAGGGGGCGGATGGCTACACCTTC. This codes for CASSPGQGADGYTF. The chain carries TRBV18 and TRBJ1-2, with 11 positions matching TRBD1. Germline V lookup: CDR1 KGHSH, CDR2 LQKENI. CDR3 size: 14 residues. With V trimmed by 6 bases and J by 6 bases, 6 bases remained unmatched.

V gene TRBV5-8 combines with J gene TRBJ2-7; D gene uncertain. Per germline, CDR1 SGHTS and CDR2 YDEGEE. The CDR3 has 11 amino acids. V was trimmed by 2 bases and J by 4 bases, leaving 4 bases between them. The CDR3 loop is CASSFAYEQYF. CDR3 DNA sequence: TGTGCCAGCAGCTTCGCGTACGAGCAGTACTTC. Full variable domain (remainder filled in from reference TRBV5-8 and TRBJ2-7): EAGVTQSPTHLIKTRGQQATLRCSPISGHTSVYWYQQALGLGLQFLLWYDEGEERNRGNFPPRFSGRQFPNYSSELNVNALELEDSALYLCASSFAYEQYFGPGTRLTVT.

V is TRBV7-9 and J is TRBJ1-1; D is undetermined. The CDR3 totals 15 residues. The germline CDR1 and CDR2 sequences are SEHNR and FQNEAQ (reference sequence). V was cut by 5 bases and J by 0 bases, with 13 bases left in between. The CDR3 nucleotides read TGTGCCAGCAGCCCGATCTTCGGGTTGAACACTGAAGCTTTCTTT. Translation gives CASSPIFGLNTEAFF. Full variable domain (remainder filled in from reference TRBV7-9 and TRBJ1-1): DTGVSQNPRHKITKRGQNVTFRCDPISEHNRLYWYRQTLGQGPEFLTYFQNEAQLEKSRLLSDRFSAERPKGSFSTLEIQRTEQGDSAMYLCASSPIFGLNTEAFFGQGTRLTVV.

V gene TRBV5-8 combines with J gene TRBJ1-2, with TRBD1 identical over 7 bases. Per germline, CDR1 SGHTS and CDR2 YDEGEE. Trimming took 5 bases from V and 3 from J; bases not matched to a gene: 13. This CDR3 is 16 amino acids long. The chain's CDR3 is CASRNRNQGVHYGYTF. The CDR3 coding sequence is TGTGCCAGCAGGAACCGAAATCAGGGGGTGCACTATGGCTACACCTTC.